This T cell receptor beta chain was captured in a study of blood T cell repertoires in COVID-19. About the study: PBMCs, B-cell-depleted T cells, or T cells were the source of the cDNA or gDNA that made up the material.

Per the original methods: The authors estimated nucleated cell counts from reference gene primer amplification. Assay: immunoSEQ multiplex PCR; the TCRdb copy retains only in-frame clones and omits some. V and J calls and clone size are given by that table; D and trimming were obtained from the DNA. The table records approximately 300,000 clones, more than 70% of them present only once. With V trimmed by 0 bases and J by 2 bases, 6 bases remained unmatched. The germline CDR1 and CDR2 sequences are SGHRS and YFSETQ. The CDR3 runs 17 residues. This chain uses TRBV5-1 with TRBJ1-4; 8 bases are a match to TRBD1. The sample consisted of peripheral blood. This TCR derives from a man younger than 30 who had recovered from COVID-19. The CDR3 here is CASSLVPGGGTNEKLFF. The CDR3 nucleotides are TGCGCCAGCAGCTTGGTTCCAGGGGGCGGCACTAATGAAAAACTGTTTTTT.